This is a list of T cell receptor beta chains from one sample in a study of human T cells and chemical hapten exposure. TCRdb ran MiXCR on the RACE reads and lists one entry per CDR3 protein. This table holds approximately 43,000 distinct CDR3 sequences, about 4% found once. This specimen was whole blood, taken in connection with sensitization to the hapten diphenylcyclopropenone (DPC). The source of these receptors is a man between 50 and 59 years old with alopecia areata. Some clones in this sample may be carry-over from other donors' samples. Both conserved end residues are part of each CDR3. A D gene is named only where the DNA matches it firmly. The size field is filled for only some rows; it gives once, few, many or a size class.

13 | many | TRBJ2-5 | TRBD1 | TRBV28 | TGTGCCAGCAGGGGACAGGCCGGAGAGACCCAGTACTTC | CASRGQAGETQYF
16 | many | TRBJ2-5 | - | TRBV3-1 | TGTGCCAGCAGCCAAGGGACCGGACTGTTCCAAGAGACCCAGTACTTC | CASSQGTGLFQETQYF
15 | many | TRBJ2-3 | - | TRBV3-1 | TGTGCCAGCAGCATAAGCGGAGCCTACACAGATACGCAGTATTTT | CASSISGAYTDTQYF
14 | many | TRBJ1-6 | TRBD1 | TRBV5-4 | TGTGCCAGCAGCTTCGGACAGGGGTATTCACCCCTCCACTTT | CASSFGQGYSPLHF
14 | - | TRBJ1-4 | TRBD1 | TRBV6-1 | TGTGCCAGCAGTGAACAGACAGGGAGTGAAAAACTGTTTTTT | CASSEQTGSEKLFF
13 | many | TRBJ2-3 | - | TRBV6-6 | TGTGCCAGCAGTCACCGCCGCACAGATACGCAGTATTTT | CASSHRRTDTQYF
13 | - | TRBJ2-7 | - | TRBV28 | TGTGCCAGCAGTAGCGGTCCTAACTACGAGCAGTACTTC | CASSSGPNYEQYF
11 | few | TRBJ2-1 | - | TRBV7-2 | TGTGCCAGCAGCCGGGAGAATGAGCAGTTCTTC | CASSRENEQFF
14 | many | TRBJ2-7 | - | TRBV28 | TGTGCCAGCAGTTTGTCGCTTACCCGCTACGAGCAGTACTTC | CASSLSLTRYEQYF
14 | - | TRBJ2-3 | - | TRBV20-1 | TGCAGTGCAAACCACCGGGACACAGAAGATACGCAGTATTTT | CSANHRDTEDTQYF
14 | many | TRBJ1-5 | TRBD1 | TRBV27 | TGTGCCAGCAGTTCGGACAGGGGGCAACAGCCCCAGCATTTT | CASSSDRGQQPQHF
13 | many | TRBJ1-2 | TRBD1 | TRBV10-3 | TGTGCCATCATGAGGGACAGGGGAGATGGCTACACCTTC | CAIMRDRGDGYTF
14 | many | TRBJ1-4 | - | TRBV7-9 | TGTGCCAGCAGCCGGGACATTTCTAATGAAAAACTGTTTTTT | CASSRDISNEKLFF
16 | many | TRBJ2-7 | TRBD2 | TRBV13 | TGTGCCAGCAGCTTATATGCGGCGGTAGCGGGAGGAGAGCAGTACTTC | CASSLYAAVAGGEQYF
12 | - | TRBJ2-2 | TRBD2 | TRBV29-1 | TGCAGCGTCCGCCCGGGAGGCGGGGAGCTGTTTTTT | CSVRPGGGELFF
12 | many | TRBJ1-3 | - | TRBV20-1 | TGCAGTGCCGGGTGGGGTCGAAACACCATATATTTT | CSAGWGRNTIYF
15 | - | TRBJ2-3 | - | TRBV18 | TGTGCCAGCTCACCACGGGCGGGGACCACAGATACGCAGTATTTT | CASSPRAGTTDTQYF
14 | many | TRBJ2-7 | TRBD1 | TRBV29-1 | TGCAGCGTTGTGTTGACAGGGGGTTACTACGAGCAGTACTTC | CSVVLTGGYYEQYF
13 | many | TRBJ2-7 | - | TRBV29-1 | TGCAGCGTGAGTGACAGCAAATCCTACGAGCAGTACTTC | CSVSDSKSYEQYF
15 | many | TRBJ2-1 | TRBD2 | TRBV12-3/TRBV12-4 | TGTGCCAGCAGTTTAGGTAGCGGGAGGGCTAATGAGCAGTTCTTC | CASSLGSGRANEQFF
13 | many | TRBJ2-1 | - | TRBV6-1 | TGTGCCAGCAGTGAAAGGCAGGGCGATGAGCAGTTCTTC | CASSERQGDEQFF
13 | many | TRBJ1-5 | TRBD1 | TRBV29-1 | TGCAGCGTTGGGGGACAGGGGAGTCAGCCCCAGCATTTT | CSVGGQGSQPQHF
17 | many | TRBJ2-1 | TRBD2 | TRBV2 | TGTGCCAGCAGTGAACCAGGGACTAGCGGTTACTACAATGAGCAGTTCTTC | CASSEPGTSGYYNEQFF
15 | many | TRBJ1-4 | - | TRBV5-1 | TGCGCCAGCAGCGTATCCGGGACAAACAATGAAAAACTGTTTTTT | CASSVSGTNNEKLFF